Presented here are 17 T cell receptor beta chains from one specimen sequenced in a study of blood T cells in healthy people across ages. A J-beta primer mix and a sample-barcoded 5' primer were used in a second PCR of about 7 to 12 cycles. TCRdb ran MiXCR on the 5' RACE reads and lists one entry per CDR3 protein. The repertoire includes 1.5 million to 1.9 million distinct CDR3 sequences, 35% to 45% of them detected once, and approximately 4% sits in the top ten. Sequences were obtained from blood. The source is a young woman in good health.

The V gene is TRBV5-1, the J gene TRBJ2-7; TRBD2 might be the D (6 bases). CDR3 size: 13 residues. The germline V gene has CDR1 SGHRS and CDR2 YFSETQ. Trimming pared 3 bases from V and 6 bases from J, leaving 13 bases between. CDR3 sequence (DNA): TGCGCCAGCAGCTGGGAGGATCGGGGCGAGCAGTACTTC. This sequence encodes CASSWEDRGEQYF.

The rearrangement uses TRBV12-3 or TRBV12-4 and TRBJ1-2, with no clear D. Trimming left V 1 base short and J 4 bases short, with 10 bases between. CDR3 length: 14 amino acids. CDR3 loop: CASSLEASGYGYTF. The CDR3 nucleotides are TGTGCCAGCAGTTTAGAAGCAAGTGGCTATGGCTACACCTTC.

This clonotype was detected many times. V gene TRBV4-2 combines with J gene TRBJ2-1; D remains ambiguous. Germline CDR1 reads LGHNA; CDR2 reads YNFKEQ. This CDR3 region has 16 residues. Trimming took 0 bases from V and 0 from J, leaving 9 bases between them. The DNA of the CDR3 is TGTGCCAGCAGCCAAGATGCCTCAAGCTCCTACAATGAGCAGTTCTTC. Protein product: CASSQDASSSYNEQFF.

As regards this clonotype: A much larger clone is a single base away; this may be a read error. The rearrangement uses TRBV29-1 and TRBJ1-2, with D unclear. V was pared by 3 bases and J by 2 bases, with 7 bases between. Germline V gene data show CDR1 as SQVTM and CDR2 as ANQGSEA. CDR3 size: 12 residues. The CDR3 DNA follows: TGCAGCGTTGATACATCCAACTATGGCTACACCTTC. Protein sequence: CSVDTSNYGYTF.

This clonotype has just a few counts. This sequence joins TRBV7-2 and TRBJ2-7, with a possible D match to TRBD1 (5 bases). V lost 3 bases, J lost 3 bases, and 21 bases lay in between. The CDR3 is 17 residues long. Germline CDR1 and CDR2: SGHTA and FQGNSA. For the CDR3, the DNA is TGTGCCAGCAGCTTCGATCCGTCCCGGACAAACATCTACGAGCAGTACTTC. Translated, it gives CASSFDPSRTNIYEQYF.

The rearrangement uses TRBV7-3 and TRBJ2-1; D gene ambiguous. The germline gives CDR1 SGHTA, CDR2 FQGTGA. Trimming left V 2 bases short and J 4 bases short, with 6 bases between. The CDR3 is 13 residues long. CDR3 loop: CASSLFWYNEQFF. The CDR3 DNA is TGTGCCAGCAGCTTATTCTGGTACAATGAGCAGTTCTTC.

The rearrangement uses TRBV6-2 or TRBV6-3 and TRBJ2-7; the match to TRBD1 covers 7 bases. Germline trimming cut 9 bases from V and 3 bases from J; bases unmatched to any gene: 11. The CDR3 consists of 14 residues. From germline, CDR1 is MNHEY and CDR2 SVGEGT. CDR3 in DNA: TGTGCCAGTTTCCCGGGACAGAACCTCTACGAGCAGTACTTC. It specifies CASFPGQNLYEQYF.

This sequence joins TRBV20-1 and TRBJ2-5; no firm D call. Germline V gene data show CDR1 as DFQATT and CDR2 as SNEGSKA (reference sequence). The CDR3 sequence is 11 residues long. Trimming pared 4 bases from V and 2 bases from J, leaving 5 bases between. The DNA of the CDR3 is TGCAGTGCTACACTTCAAGAGACCCAGTACTTC. Encoded protein: CSATLQETQYF.

This clonotype turned up a few times. This chain connects TRBV27 to TRBJ2-3, with D possibly TRBD2 on 5 matching bases. Trimming removed 5 bases from V and 5 bases from J, with 11 bases in between. Germline V CDR1 and CDR2: MNHEY, SMNVEV (reference sequence). The CDR3 spans 13 residues. As DNA, the CDR3 is TGTGCCAGCAGTACCGGGATAAAAGATACGCAGTATTTT. Translating it yields CASSTGIKDTQYF.

The CDR3 region has the DNA TGTGCCAGCAGCCAGGGAGGACTAGTGTATGAGCAGTTCTTC. Residues: CASSQGGLVYEQFF. The chain carries TRBV4-2 and TRBJ2-1; 7 bases agree with TRBD2. The CDR3 runs 14 residues. V lost 3 bases and J lost 8; bases outside the gene matches: 7. CDR1 LGHNA and CDR2 YNFKEQ come from the germline V gene.

This chain uses TRBV9 with TRBJ2-1, with D perhaps matching TRBD2 (5 bases). The DNA matches TRBJ2-7 better at its end, which makes the J call doubtful. The CDR3 covers 15 residues. CDR1 SGDLS and CDR2 YYNGEE come from the germline V gene. The CDR3 nucleotides read TGTGCCAGCAGCGCAAGCGGAAACTCCTACAATGAGCAGTACTTC. It translates to CASSASGNSYNEQYF.

The J gene is TRBJ2-7, the V gene TRBV3-1; D ambiguous. V was pared by 1 base and J by 3 bases, with 13 bases between. The CDR3 sequence is 15 residues long. Germline V gene lookup returns CDR1 LGHDT and CDR2 YNNKEL (reference sequence). The CDR3 protein is CASSQARNWDYEQYF. The CDR3 DNA reads as TGTGCCAGCAGCCAAGCACGGAATTGGGACTACGAGCAGTACTTC.

The chain combines TRBV6-2 or TRBV6-3 with TRBJ2-7; 10 bases match TRBD1. Trimming took 5 bases from V and 0 from J; bases not matched to a gene: 4. Per germline, CDR1 MNHEY and CDR2 SVGEGT. This CDR3 is 15 amino acids long. The CDR3 bases are TGTGCCAGCAGTAGCTGGACAGGGGGCTCCTACGAGCAGTACTTC. As protein: CASSSWTGGSYEQYF.

This clonotype has only a few counts. This sequence joins TRBV7-9 and TRBJ1-2; maybe TRBD1 (6 bases). V lost 5 bases and J 4 bases, leaving 14 bases between the germline ends. CDR1 and CDR2 from the germline V gene are SEHNR and FQNEAQ (reference sequence). CDR3 length equals 14 residues. The CDR3 region is CASSLQGTLYGYTF. The CDR3 DNA sequence: TGTGCCAGCAGCCTGCAGGGGACTCTCTATGGCTACACCTTC.

This clonotype was picked up one time. The chain has TRBV9 and TRBJ2-5, with 7 bases fitting TRBD2. TRBJ2-7 explains the end of the DNA better; the J call may be wrong. Germline V gene sequence: CDR1 SGDLS, CDR2 YYNGEE. This CDR3 is built from 16 residues. CDR3 nucleotides: TGTGCCAGCAGCCCCCGCGGAACCGGGACTACCTACGAGCAGTACTTC. Translating it yields CASSPRGTGTTYEQYF.

The table lists this clonotype with a few counts. This chain links TRBV12-3 or TRBV12-4 with TRBJ1-4; D is unresolved. This CDR3 comprises 13 residues. Trimming removed 5 bases from V and 4 bases from J, with 8 bases in between. The DNA of the CDR3 is TGTGCCAGCAGTCGTAATCATAATGAAAAACTGTTTTTT. Amino acid sequence: CASSRNHNEKLFF.

The chain recombines TRBV5-1 with TRBJ1-1; D is uncertain. The CDR3 covers 13 residues. Germline V CDR1 and CDR2: SGHRS, YFSETQ. Trimming stripped 1 base from V and 4 bases from J, with 8 bases between. CDR3 bases: TGCGCCAGCAGCTTGTTTTCGAGCACTGAAGCTTTCTTT. This encodes CASSLFSSTEAFF.